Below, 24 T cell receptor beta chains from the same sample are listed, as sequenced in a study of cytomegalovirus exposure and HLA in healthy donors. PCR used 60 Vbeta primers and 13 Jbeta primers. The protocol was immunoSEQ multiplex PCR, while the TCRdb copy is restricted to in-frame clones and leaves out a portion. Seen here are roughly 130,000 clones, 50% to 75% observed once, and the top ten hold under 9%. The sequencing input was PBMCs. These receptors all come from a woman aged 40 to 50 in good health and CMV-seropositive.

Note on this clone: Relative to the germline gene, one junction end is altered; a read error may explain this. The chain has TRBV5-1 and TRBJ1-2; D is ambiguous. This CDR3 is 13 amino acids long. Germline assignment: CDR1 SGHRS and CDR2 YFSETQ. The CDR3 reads CASSFGKNYGYPF. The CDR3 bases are TGCGCCAGCAGCTTCGGGAAAAACTATGGCTACCCCTTC.

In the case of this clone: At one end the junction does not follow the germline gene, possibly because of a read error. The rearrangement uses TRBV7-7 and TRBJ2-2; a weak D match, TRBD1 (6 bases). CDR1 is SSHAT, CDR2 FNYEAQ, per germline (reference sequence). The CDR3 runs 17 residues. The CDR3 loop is CASSASGTPANTGELFF. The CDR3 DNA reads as TGTGCTAGCAGCGCATCCGGGACACCTGCGAACACCGGGGAGCTGTTTTTT.

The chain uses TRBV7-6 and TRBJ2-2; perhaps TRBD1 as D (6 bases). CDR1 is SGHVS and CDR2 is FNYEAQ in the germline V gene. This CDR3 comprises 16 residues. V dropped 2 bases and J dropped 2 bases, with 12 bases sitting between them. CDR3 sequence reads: CASSLRGTTNTGELFF. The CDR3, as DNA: TGTGCCAGCAGCTTAAGGGGGACAACTAACACCGGGGAGCTGTTTTTT.

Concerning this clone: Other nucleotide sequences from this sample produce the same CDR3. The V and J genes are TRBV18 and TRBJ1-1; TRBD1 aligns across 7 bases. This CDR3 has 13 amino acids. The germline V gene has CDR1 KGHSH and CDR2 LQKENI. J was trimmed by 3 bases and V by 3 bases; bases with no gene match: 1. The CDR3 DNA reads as TGTGCCAGCTCACCCCAGGGGGACACTGAAGCTTTCTTT. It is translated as CASSPQGDTEAFF.

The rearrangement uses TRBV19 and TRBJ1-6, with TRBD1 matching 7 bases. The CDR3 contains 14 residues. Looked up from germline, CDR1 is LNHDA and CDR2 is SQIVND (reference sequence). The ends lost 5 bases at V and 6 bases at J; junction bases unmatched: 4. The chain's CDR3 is CASSSYRGNSPLHF. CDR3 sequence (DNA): TGTGCCAGTAGTTCCTACAGGGGTAATTCACCCCTCCACTTT.

CDR3 in amino acids: CATNAGSDNSPLHF. DNA of the CDR3: TGTGCCACCAACGCGGGCAGCGATAATTCACCCCTCCACTTT. The chain employs TRBV5-4 and TRBJ1-6; D is unclear. Looked up from germline, CDR1 is SGHNT and CDR2 is YYREEE (reference sequence). V was clipped by 9 bases and J by 5 bases, with 15 bases between them. The CDR3 covers 14 residues.

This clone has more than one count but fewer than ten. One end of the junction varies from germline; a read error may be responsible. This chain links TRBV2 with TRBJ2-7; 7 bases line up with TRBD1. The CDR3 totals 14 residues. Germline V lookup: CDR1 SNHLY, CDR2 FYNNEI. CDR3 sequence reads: CASSSDRADGELYF. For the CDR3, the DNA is TGTGCCAGCAGTTCCGACAGGGCCGATGGGGAGCTGTACTTC.

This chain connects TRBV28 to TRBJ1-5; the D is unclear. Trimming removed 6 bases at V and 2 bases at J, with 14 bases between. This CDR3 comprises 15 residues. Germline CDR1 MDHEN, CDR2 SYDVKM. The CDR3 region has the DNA TGTGCCAGCAGGGGCGGGGAGGCCGGCAATCAGCCCCAGCATTTT. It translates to CASRGGEAGNQPQHF. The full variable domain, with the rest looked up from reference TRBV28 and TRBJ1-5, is DVKVTQSSRYLVKRTGEKVFLECVQDMDHENMFWYRQDPGLGLRLIYFSYDVKMKEKGDIPEGYSVSREKKERFSLILESASTNQTSMYLCASRGGEAGNQPQHFGDGTRLSIL.

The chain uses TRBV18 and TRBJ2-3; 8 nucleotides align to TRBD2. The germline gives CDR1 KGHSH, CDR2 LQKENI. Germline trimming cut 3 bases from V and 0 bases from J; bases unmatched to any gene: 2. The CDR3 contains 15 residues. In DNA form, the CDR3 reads TGTGCCAGCTCACCGTCTAGCGGGAGCACAGATACGCAGTATTTT. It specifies CASSPSSGSTDTQYF.

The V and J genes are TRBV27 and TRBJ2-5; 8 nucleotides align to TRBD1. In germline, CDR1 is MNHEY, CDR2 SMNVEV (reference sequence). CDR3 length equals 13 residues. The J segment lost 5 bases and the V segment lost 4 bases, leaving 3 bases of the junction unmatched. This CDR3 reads CASSSGGAETQYF. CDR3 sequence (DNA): TGTGCCAGCAGTTCAGGGGGCGCGGAGACCCAGTACTTC.

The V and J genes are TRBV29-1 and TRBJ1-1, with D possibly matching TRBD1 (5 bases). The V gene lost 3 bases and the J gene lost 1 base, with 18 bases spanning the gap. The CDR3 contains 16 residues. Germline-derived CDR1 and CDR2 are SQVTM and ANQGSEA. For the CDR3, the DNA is TGCAGCGTTGACAAGGGGCCGGTTTCCCCGAACACTGAAGCTTTCTTT. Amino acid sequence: CSVDKGPVSPNTEAFF.

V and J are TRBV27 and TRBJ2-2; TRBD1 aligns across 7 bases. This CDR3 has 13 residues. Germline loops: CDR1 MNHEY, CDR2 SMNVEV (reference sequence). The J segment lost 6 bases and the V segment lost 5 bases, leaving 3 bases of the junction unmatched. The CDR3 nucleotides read TGTGCCAGCAGTGCCCAGGGGGCCGGGGAGCTGTTTTTT. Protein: CASSAQGAGELFF.

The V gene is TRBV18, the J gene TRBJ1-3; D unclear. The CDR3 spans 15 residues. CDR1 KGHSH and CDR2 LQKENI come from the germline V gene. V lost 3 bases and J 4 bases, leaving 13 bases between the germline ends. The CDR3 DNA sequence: TGTGCCAGCTCACCCTCCGCGGTGTCGGGAAACACCATATATTTT. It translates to CASSPSAVSGNTIYF.

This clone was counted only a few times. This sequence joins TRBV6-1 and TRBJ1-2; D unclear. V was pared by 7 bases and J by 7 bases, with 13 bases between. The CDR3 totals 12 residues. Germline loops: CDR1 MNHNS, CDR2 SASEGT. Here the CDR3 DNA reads TGTGCCAGCACCCCAGCCCGGGGTGGCTACACCTTC. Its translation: CASTPARGGYTF.

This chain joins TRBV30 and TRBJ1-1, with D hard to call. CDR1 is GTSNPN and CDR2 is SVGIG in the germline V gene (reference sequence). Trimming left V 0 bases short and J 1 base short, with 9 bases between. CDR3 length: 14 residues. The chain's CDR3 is CAWSVSAGNTEAFF. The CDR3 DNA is TGTGCCTGGAGTGTATCGGCAGGGAACACTGAAGCTTTCTTT. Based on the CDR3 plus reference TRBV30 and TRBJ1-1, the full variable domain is SQTIHQWPATLVQPVGSPLSLECTVEGTSNPNLYWYRQAAGRGLQLLFYSVGIGQISSEVPQNLSASRPQDRQFILSSKKLLLSDSGFYLCAWSVSAGNTEAFFGQGTRLTVV.

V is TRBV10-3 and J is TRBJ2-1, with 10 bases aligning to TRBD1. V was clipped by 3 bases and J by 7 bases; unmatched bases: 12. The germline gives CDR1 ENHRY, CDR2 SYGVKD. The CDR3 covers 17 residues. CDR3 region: CAISESGQGVGKNEQFF. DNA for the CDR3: TGTGCCATCAGTGAATCCGGACAGGGGGTAGGGAAGAATGAGCAGTTCTTC.

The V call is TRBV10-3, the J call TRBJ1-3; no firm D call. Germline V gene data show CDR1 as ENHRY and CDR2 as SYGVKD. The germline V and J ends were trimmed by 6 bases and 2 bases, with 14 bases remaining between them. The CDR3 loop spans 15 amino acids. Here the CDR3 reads CAIRSSGNPGNTIYF. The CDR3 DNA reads TGTGCCATCAGAAGTAGCGGGAACCCTGGAAACACCATATATTTT.

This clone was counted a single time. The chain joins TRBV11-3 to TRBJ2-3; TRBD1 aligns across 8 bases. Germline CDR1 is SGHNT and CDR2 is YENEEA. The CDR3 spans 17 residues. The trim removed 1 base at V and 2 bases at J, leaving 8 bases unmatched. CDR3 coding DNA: TGTGCCAGCAGCTTAGGAGGTGGACAGGGTCCCACAGATACGCAGTATTTT. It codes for CASSLGGGQGPTDTQYF.

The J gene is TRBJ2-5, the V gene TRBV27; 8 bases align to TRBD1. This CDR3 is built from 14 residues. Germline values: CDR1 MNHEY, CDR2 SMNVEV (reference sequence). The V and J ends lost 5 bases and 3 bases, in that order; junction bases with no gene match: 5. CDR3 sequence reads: CASSQDRVEETQYF. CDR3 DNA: TGTGCCAGCAGTCAGGACAGGGTAGAAGAGACCCAGTACTTC.

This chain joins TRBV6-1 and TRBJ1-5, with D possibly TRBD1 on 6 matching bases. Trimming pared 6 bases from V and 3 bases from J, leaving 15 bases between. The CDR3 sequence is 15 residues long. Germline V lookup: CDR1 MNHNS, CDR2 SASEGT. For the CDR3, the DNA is TGTGCCAGCAGGGCGGCGGGGGCGGACAATCAGCCCCAGCATTTT. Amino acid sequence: CASRAAGADNQPQHF.

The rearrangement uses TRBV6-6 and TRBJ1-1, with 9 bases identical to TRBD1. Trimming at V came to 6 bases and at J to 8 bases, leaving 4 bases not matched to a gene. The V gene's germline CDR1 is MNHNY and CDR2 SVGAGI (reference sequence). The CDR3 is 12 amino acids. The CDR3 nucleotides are TGTGCCAGCAGGACCGGGACAGGGGAAGCTTTCTTT. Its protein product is CASRTGTGEAFF.

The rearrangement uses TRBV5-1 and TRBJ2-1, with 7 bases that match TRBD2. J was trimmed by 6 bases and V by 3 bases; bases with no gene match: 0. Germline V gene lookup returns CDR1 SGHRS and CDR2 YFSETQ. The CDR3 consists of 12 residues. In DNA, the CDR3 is TGCGCCAGCAGCTGGACTAGCAATGAGCAGTTCTTC. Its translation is CASSWTSNEQFF.

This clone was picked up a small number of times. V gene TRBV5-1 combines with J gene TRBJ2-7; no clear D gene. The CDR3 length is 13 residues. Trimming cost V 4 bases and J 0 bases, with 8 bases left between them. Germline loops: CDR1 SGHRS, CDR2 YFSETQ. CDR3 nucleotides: TGCGCCAGCAGCGCAGACACCTCCTACGAGCAGTACTTC. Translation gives CASSADTSYEQYF.

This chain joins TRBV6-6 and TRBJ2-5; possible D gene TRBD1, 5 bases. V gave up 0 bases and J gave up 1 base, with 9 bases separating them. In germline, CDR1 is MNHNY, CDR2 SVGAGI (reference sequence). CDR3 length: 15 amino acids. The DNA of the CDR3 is TGTGCCAGCAGTTACTCGAGACAGATCCAAGAGACCCAGTACTTC. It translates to CASSYSRQIQETQYF.